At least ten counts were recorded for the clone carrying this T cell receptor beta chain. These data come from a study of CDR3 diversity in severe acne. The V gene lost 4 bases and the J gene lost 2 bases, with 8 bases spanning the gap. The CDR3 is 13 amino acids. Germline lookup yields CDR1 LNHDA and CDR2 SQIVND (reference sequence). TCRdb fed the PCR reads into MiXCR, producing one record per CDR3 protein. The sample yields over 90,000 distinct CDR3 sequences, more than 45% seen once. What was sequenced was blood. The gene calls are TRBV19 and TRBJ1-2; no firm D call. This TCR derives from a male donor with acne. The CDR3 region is CASSRSRNYGYTF. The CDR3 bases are TGTGCCAGTAGTAGATCGCGGAACTATGGCTACACCTTC.